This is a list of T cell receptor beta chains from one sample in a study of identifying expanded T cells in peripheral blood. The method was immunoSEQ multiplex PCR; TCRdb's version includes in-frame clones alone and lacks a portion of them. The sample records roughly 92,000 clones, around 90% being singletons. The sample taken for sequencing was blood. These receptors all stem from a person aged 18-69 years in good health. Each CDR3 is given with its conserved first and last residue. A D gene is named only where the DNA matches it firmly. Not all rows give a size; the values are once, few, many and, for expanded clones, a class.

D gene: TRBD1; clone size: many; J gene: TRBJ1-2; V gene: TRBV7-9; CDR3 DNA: TGTGCCAGCAGCCCACAGGGGGCCGGTTACGGAGCTGGCTACACCTTC; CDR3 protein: CASSPQGAGYGAGYTF
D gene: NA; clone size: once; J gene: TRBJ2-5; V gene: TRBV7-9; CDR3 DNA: TGTGCCAGCAGCTCCCAGCATAGGTCGGAGACCCAGTACTTC; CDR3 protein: CASSSQHRSETQYF
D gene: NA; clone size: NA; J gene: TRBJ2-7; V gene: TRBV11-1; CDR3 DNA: TGTGCCAGCAGCTTATCGATGGGACCTGCCGAGCAGTACTTC; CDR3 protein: CASSLSMGPAEQYF
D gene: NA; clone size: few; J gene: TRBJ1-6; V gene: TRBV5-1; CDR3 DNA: TGCGCCAGCAGCGACTTACCGGGACTAAATTCACCCCTCCACTTT; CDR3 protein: CASSDLPGLNSPLHF
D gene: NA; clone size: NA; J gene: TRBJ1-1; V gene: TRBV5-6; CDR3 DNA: TGTGCCAGCAGCTTTGTTTTAGGTGAAGCTTTCTTT; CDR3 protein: CASSFVLGEAFF
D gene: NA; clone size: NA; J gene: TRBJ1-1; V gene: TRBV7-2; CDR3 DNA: TGTGCCAGCAGCTGGGATCAGGGAAGGATTGCCCTGAACACTGAAGCTTTCTTT; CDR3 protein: CASSWDQGRIALNTEAFF
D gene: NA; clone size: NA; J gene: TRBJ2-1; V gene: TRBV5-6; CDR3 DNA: TGTGCCAGCAGCTTTCCGAGACTAGGGTACAATGAGCAGTTCTTC; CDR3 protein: CASSFPRLGYNEQFF
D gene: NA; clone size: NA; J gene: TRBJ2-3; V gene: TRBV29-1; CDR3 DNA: TGCAGCGTTGAAGGAGGGGCAGGACGAGCAACAGATACGCAGTATTTT; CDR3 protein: CSVEGGAGRATDTQYF
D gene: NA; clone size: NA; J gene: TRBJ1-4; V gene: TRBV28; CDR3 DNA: TGTGCCAGCAGTCCCTTCGAACGAGTGGTAACTAATGAAAAACTGTTTTTT; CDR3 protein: CASSPFERVVTNEKLFF
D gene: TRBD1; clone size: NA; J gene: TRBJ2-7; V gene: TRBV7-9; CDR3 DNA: TGTGCCAGCAGCTCCCCCGGGACAGGGGATTACGAGCAGTACTTC; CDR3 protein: CASSSPGTGDYEQYF
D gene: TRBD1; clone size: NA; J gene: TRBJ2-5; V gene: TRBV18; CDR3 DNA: TGTGCCAGCTCAACTGCGACAGGGATCGAGACCCAGTACTTC; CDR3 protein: CASSTATGIETQYF
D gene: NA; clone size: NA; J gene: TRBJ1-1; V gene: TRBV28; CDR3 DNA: TGTGCCAGCAGTTGGGCTGTGGTTCAGGGCAGGACTGAAGCTTTCTTT; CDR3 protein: CASSWAVVQGRTEAFF
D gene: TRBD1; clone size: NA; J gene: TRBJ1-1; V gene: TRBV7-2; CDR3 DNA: TGTGCCAGCAGCTTCCCAGGGGGTGAAGCTTTCTTT; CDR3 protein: CASSFPGGEAFF
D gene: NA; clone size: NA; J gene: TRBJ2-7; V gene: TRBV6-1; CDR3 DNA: TGTGCCAGCAGTAAAGGGGCCGCGTGGCAGGGAGACTCCTACGAGCAGTACTTC; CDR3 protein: CASSKGAAWQGDSYEQYF
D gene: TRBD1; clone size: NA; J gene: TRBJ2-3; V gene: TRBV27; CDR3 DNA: TGTGCCAGCAGTTCCCTCCGGACAGGGGCCTTCACAGATACGCAGTATTTT; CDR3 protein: CASSSLRTGAFTDTQYF
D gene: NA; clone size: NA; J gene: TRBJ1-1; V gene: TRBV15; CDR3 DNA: TGTGCCACCAGCAGAGTAGGTGGGGGAAACACTGAAGCTTTCTTT; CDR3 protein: CATSRVGGGNTEAFF
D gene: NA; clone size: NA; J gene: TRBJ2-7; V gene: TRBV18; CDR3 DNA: TGTGCCAGCTCCCAGGGAGGGACAGGCCTATACGAGCAGTACTTC; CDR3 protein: CASSQGGTGLYEQYF
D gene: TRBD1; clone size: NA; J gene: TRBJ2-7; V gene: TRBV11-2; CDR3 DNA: TGTGCCAGCAACTTTTGGACAGGGTCCTCGGCCTACGAGCAGTACTTC; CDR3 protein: CASNFWTGSSAYEQYF
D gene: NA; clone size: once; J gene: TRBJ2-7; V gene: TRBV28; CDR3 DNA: TGTGCCAGCAGTACAGGGATGAAGGACGAGCAGTACTTC; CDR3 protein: CASSTGMKDEQYF
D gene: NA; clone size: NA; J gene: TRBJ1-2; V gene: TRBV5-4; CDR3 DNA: TGTGCCAGCAGCCACCCCCAGGGAAACTATGGCTACACCTTC; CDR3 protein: CASSHPQGNYGYTF
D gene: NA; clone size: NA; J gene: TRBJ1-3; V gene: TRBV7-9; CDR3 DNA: TGTGCCAGCACCCCCGGGAGCTCTGGAAACACCATATATTTT; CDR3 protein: CASTPGSSGNTIYF
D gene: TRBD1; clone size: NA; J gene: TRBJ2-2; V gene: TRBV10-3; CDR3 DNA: TGTGCCATCAGCAACAGGGGGCTCAACACCGGGGAGCTGTTTTTT; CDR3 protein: CAISNRGLNTGELFF
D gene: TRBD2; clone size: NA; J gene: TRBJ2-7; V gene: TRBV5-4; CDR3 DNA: TGTGCCAGCAGCAAGGGACTAGCGGGGGGGAACGAGCAGTACTTC; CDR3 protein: CASSKGLAGGNEQYF
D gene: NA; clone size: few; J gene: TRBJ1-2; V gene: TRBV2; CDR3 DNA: TGTGCCAGCAGCACCCCAGGAAGGTATGGCTACACCTTC; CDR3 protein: CASSTPGRYGYTF
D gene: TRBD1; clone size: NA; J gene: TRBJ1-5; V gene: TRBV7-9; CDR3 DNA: TGTGCCAGCAGCCCACAACAGGGGTTACAGCCCCAGCATTTT; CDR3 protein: CASSPQQGLQPQHF
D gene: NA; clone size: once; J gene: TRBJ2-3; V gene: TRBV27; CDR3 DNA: TGTGCCAGCAGCACTCATACCGGGACCCTCAGCACAGATACGCAGTATTTT; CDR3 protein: CASSTHTGTLSTDTQYF
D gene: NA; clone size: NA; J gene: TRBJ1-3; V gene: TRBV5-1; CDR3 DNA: TGCGCCAGCAGCTTGGGACAGCTCTCTGGAAACACCATATATTTT; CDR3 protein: CASSLGQLSGNTIYF
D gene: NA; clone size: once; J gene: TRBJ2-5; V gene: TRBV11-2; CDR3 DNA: TGTGCCAGCAGCCCCCACGGGATGGTCAGAGAGACCCAGTACTTC; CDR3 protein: CASSPHGMVRETQYF
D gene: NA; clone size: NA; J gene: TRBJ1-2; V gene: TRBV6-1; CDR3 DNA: TGTGCCAGCAGTGAAAGGACAGCTAACTATGGCTACACCTTC; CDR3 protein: CASSERTANYGYTF
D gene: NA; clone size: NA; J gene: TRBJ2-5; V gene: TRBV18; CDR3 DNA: TGTGCCAGCTCACCTTCCAAGGCTACCTACCAAGAGACCCAGTACTTC; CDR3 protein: CASSPSKATYQETQYF